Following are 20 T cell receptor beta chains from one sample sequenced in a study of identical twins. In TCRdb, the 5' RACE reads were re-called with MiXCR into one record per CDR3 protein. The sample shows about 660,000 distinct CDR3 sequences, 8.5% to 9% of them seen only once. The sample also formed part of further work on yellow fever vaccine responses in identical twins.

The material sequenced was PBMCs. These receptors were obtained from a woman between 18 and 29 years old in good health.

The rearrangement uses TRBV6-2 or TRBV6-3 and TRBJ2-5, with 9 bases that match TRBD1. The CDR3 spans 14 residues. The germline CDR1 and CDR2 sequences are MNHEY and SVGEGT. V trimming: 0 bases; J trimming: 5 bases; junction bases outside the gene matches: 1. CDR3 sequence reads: CASSYSGQGETQYF. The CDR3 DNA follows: TGTGCCAGCAGTTACTCGGGACAGGGCGAGACCCAGTACTTC.

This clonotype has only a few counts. CDR3 coding DNA: TGCGCCAGCAGCCAAGTTGTTGCTAGCGGGATGAGCTCCTACAATGAGCAGTTCTTC. Its translation is CASSQVVASGMSSYNEQFF. The chain combines TRBV4-3 with TRBJ2-1; 9 bases are shared with TRBD2. The CDR3 consists of 19 residues. With V trimmed by 1 base and J by 0 bases, 10 bases remained unmatched. The V gene's germline CDR1 is LGHNA and CDR2 YSLEER.

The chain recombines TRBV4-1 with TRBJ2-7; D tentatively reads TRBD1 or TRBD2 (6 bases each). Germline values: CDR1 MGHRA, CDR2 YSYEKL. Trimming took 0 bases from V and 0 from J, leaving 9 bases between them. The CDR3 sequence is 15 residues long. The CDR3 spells CASSQDRGLSYEQYF. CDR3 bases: TGCGCCAGCAGCCAAGATCGGGGGCTCTCCTACGAGCAGTACTTC.

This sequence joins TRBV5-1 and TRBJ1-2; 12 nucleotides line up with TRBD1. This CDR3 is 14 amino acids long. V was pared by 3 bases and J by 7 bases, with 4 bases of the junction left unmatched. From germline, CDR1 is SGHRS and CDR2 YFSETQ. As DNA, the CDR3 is TGCGCCAGCAGCTCGGGACAGGGGGCGTTTGGCTACACCTTC. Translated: CASSSGQGAFGYTF.

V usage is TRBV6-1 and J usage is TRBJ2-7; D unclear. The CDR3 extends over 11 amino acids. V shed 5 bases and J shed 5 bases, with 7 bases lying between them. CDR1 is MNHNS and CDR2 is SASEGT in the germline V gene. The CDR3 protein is CASSFVHEQYF. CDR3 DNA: TGTGCCAGCAGTTTTGTCCACGAGCAGTACTTC.

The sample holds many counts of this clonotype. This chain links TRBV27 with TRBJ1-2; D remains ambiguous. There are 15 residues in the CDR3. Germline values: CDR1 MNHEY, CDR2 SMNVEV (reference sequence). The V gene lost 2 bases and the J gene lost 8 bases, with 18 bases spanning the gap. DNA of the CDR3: TGTGCCAGCAGTTTACTGGGCAGCCTCCCCTGGGGCTACACCTTC. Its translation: CASSLLGSLPWGYTF.

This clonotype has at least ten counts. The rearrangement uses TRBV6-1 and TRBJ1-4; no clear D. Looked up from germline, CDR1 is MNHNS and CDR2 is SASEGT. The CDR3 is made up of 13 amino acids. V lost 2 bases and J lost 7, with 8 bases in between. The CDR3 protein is CASSELAGEKLFF. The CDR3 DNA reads TGTGCCAGCAGTGAATTAGCTGGTGAAAAACTGTTTTTT.

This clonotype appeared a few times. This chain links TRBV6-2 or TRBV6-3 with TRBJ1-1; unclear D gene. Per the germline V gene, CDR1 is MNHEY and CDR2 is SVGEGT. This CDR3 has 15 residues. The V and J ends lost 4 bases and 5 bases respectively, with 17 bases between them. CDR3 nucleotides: TGTGCCAGCAGTTTAGTCGCAGGAGTCTGGACTGAAGCTTTCTTT. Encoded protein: CASSLVAGVWTEAFF.

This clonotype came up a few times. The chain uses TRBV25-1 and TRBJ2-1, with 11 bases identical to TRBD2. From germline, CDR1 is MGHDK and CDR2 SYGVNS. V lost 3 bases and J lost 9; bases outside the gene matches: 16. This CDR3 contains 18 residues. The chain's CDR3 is CASSDTFLTSGENFEQFF. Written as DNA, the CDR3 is TGTGCCAGCAGTGATACCTTCTTGACTAGCGGGGAGAATTTTGAGCAGTTCTTC. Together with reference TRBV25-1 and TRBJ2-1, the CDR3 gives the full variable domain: EADIYQTPRYLVIGTGKKITLECSQTMGHDKMYWYQQDPGMELHLIHYSYGVNSTEKGDLSSESTVSRIRTEHFPLTLESARPSHTSQYLCASSDTFLTSGENFEQFFGPGTRLTVL.

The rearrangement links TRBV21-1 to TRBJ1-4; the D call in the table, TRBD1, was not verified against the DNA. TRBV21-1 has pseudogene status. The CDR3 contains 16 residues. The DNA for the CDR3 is TGTGCCAGCAGAGGACAAAAGGGCAGGACTAATGAAAAACTGTTTTTT. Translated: CASRGQKGRTNEKLFF.

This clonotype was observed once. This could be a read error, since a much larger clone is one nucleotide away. The CDR3 DNA reads as TGTGCCAGCAGCGTCGAAGGATCGTCAGATACGCAGTATTTT. It specifies CASSVEGSSDTQYF. V is TRBV27 and J is TRBJ2-3; D is unclear. V lost 6 bases to trimming and J lost 4 bases, with 14 bases between them. Germline V gene data show CDR1 as MNHEY and CDR2 as SMNVEV (reference sequence). The CDR3 has 14 amino acids.

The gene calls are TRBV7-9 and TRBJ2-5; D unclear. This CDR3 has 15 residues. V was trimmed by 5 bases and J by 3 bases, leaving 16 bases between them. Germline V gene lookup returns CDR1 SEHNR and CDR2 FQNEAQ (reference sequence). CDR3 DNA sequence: TGTGCCAGCAGCAGCTTTATCGTACCAAAAGAGACCCAGTACTTC. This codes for CASSSFIVPKETQYF.

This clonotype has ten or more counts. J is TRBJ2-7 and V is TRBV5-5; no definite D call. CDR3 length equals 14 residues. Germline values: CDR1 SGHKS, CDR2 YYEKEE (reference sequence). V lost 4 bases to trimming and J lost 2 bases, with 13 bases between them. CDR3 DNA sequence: TGTGCCAGCAGCCCTCACAGTATACCCTACGAGCAGTACTTC. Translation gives CASSPHSIPYEQYF.

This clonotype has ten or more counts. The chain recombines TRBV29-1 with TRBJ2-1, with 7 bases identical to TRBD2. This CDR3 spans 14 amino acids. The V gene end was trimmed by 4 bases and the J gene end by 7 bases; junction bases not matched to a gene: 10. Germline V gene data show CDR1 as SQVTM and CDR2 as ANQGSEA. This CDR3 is CSVGRAGVKNEQFF. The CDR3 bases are TGCAGCGTTGGAAGGGCGGGAGTTAAAAATGAGCAGTTCTTC.

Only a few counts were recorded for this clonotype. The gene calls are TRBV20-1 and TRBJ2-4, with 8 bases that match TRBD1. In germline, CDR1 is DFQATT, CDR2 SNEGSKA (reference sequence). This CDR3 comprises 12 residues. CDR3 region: CSGRTGQNIQYF. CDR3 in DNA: TGCAGCGGTAGGACAGGGCAAAACATTCAGTACTTC.

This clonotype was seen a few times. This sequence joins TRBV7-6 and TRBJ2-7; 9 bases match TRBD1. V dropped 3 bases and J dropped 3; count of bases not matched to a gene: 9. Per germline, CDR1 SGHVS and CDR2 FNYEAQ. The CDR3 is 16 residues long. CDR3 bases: TGTGCCAGCAGCTTTAGATACCGGGGACAGGGCTACGAGCAGTACTTC. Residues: CASSFRYRGQGYEQYF.

The CDR3 spells CASSLPGQGAGELFF. CDR3 nucleotide sequence: TGTGCCAGCAGCTTACCGGGACAGGGCGCCGGGGAGCTGTTTTTT. The V call is TRBV12-3 or TRBV12-4, the J call TRBJ2-2, with TRBD1 matching 9 bases. Trimming at V came to 6 bases and at J to 6 bases, leaving 8 bases not matched to a gene. The CDR3 length is 15 residues.

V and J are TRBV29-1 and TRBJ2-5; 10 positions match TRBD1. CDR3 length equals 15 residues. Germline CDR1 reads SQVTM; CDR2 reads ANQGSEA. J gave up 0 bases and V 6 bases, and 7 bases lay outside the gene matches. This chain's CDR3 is CSVRDRGWYQETQYF. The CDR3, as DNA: TGCAGCGTCCGGGACAGGGGTTGGTACCAAGAGACCCAGTACTTC.

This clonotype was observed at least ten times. CDR3 sequence: CSAAGLAGAQDYNEQFF. CDR3 bases: TGCAGCGCCGCGGGACTAGCGGGAGCTCAAGACTACAATGAGCAGTTCTTC. This rearrangement joins TRBV29-1 to TRBJ2-1, with 14 bases fitting TRBD2. The CDR3 runs to 17 residues. Germline loops: CDR1 SQVTM, CDR2 ANQGSEA. J lost 3 bases, V lost 7 bases, and 11 bases had no gene match.

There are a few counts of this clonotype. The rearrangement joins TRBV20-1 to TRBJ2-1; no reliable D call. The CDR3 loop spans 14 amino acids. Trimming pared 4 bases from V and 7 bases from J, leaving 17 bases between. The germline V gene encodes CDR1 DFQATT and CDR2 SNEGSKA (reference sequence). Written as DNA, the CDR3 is TGCAGTGCTACGCGTCCCGGAGAAATAAATGAGCAGTTCTTC. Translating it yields CSATRPGEINEQFF.